This TCR beta chain emerged from a study of blood T cell repertoires in COVID-19 (dated by TCRdb to 2018 to 2021). For the study in its entirety: Collaborator samples came from the United States, Italy and Spain and covered acute and convalescent phases of COVID-19. Nearly every sample came with metadata listing a de-identified subject ID, COVID-19 status, age in years and sex. The material from the prospective study consisted of cDNA or gDNA derived from T cells, B-cell-depleted T cells, or PBMCs. The repertoires were made available in a free public database intended to serve as a resource for research on the immune response to SARS-CoV-2. Where available, HLA class I and class II types were obtained from metadata supplied by the sample provider rather than from assay-based typing. Samples came from the ongoing ImmuneRACE study (first 160 participants) plus 1,254 subjects from 6 global collaborators. Deeply sampled blood TCRbeta repertoires from subjects exposed to, actively infected with, or recovered from COVID-19 were included in the dataset. Paper-wide results and their limitations: Clinical and demographic metadata were provided uncurated, with the amount varying by source and participant.

Measured from the cysteine to the phenylalanine, the CDR3 is 13 residues long. The retained sequence is limited to the CDR3, 39 bases, with the frame set at the first base. CDR1 LNHDA and CDR2 SQIVND were looked up in the germline V gene (reference sequence). V is clipped by 1 base and J by 2 bases, and the sequence between their germline boundaries is 5 bases long. The immunoSEQ Assay, a bias-controlled multiplex PCR, was used to amplify TCRbeta CDR3 regions from genomic DNA. In the authors' own workflow: The number of nucleated cells in each sample was estimated from the amplification of reference gene primers within the assay. Sequence reads were collapsed and filtered to measure the absolute abundance of every unique TCRbeta CDR3 rearrangement. For each sample, productive Simpson clonality was calculated as the square root of Simpson's diversity index over productive rearrangements. The table comes from immuneACCESS by way of TCRdb, which keeps in-frame sequences with V and J called. Part of the clones is missing from these tables; in studies checked, under half for an unresolved V gene and the rest for unknown reasons. Clonal size and the V and J genes are those of that table, whereas D and trimming came from the DNA. The sample records tens of thousands of clones, roughly 77% of which are singletons. The ten biggest clones cover approximately 25% of the sample.

Collaborating institutions collected whole blood in K2EDTA tubes following their own protocols. For TCRbeta analysis, collaborators shipped samples as frozen whole blood, isolated PBMCs, or DNA extracted from either of those sample types. Comment on this clone: The clone's antigen remains unknown. No base qualities exist here, and no much larger clone lies one base off it.

The sample consisted of peripheral blood. The receptor chain draws on TRBV19 and TRBJ2-5; no D gene is confidently identified. The receptor was derived from a human donor in a cohort sampled during active COVID-19. The nucleotide sequence reads as follows: TGTGCCAGTAGTATAGGTAATCAAGAGACCCAGTACTTC. Translation gives CASSIGNQETQYF.